What follows is one T cell receptor (beta chain) and its context. The target antigen is unknown. The sample belongs to a study of cytomegalovirus exposure and HLA in healthy donors. Libraries were prepared by immunoSEQ multiplex PCR; TCRdb keeps only in-frame clonotypes and omits some of them. The profile shows about 190,000 clones, roughly 80% of them singletons. The study's findings and limits: Reports described diagnosis of cytomegalovirus status by the classifier as highly specific and sensitive. The dataset shows that most TCR sequences were rare, while some public TCRs occurred in many donors.

This CDR3 has 13 residues. Germline V CDR1 and CDR2: SGHRS, YFSETQ. Trimming removed 7 bases from V and 4 bases from J, with 14 bases in between. The sequence derives from a man between 18 and 29 years old in good health and CMV-seropositive. This rearrangement joins TRBV5-1 to TRBJ2-5; D gene uncertain. Input material: PBMCs. CDR3 nucleotide sequence: TGCGCCAGCGCCGGTGGTACGGGAGAGACCCAGTACTTC. This sequence encodes CASAGGTGETQYF.